These 14 T cell receptor beta chains were sequenced from one sample in a study of response to subunit inactivated influenza vaccine. TCRdb independently ran MiXCR on the RT-PCR reads; one entry per CDR3 protein. The sample comprises 750,000 to 850,000 distinct CDR3 sequences, approximately 17% of which are singletons, and roughly a tenth rests with the top ten. Sequencing was performed on PBMCs from blood, taken around 5 days after vaccination. The source is a man aged 50-59 years who received an inactivated influenza vaccine.

This clonotype was picked up a small number of times. This chain links TRBV5-5 with TRBJ2-5, with a weak D call TRBD1 (6 bases). The CDR3 has 18 residues. V was cut by 5 bases and J by 2 bases, with 25 bases left in between. From germline, CDR1 is SGHKS and CDR2 YYEKEE (reference sequence). The CDR3 loop is CASSLRDPLGAAQETQYF. The DNA of the CDR3 is TGTGCCAGCAGTTTAAGGGACCCTTTGGGGGCAGCGCAAGAGACCCAGTACTTC.

The sample holds many counts of this clonotype. The chain couples TRBV20-1 to TRBJ2-1; perhaps TRBD2 as D (6 bases). The germline CDR1 and CDR2 sequences are DFQATT and SNEGSKA (reference sequence). V was cut by 1 base and J by 7 bases, with 20 bases left in between. The CDR3 contains 16 residues. In DNA, the CDR3 is TGCAGTGCTAGAGGGATTTCGGGCGGGGCTCTAAATGAGCAGTTCTTC. Protein sequence: CSARGISGGALNEQFF.

The J gene is TRBJ2-1, the V gene TRBV29-1; possible D gene TRBD1, 7 bases. Trimming took off 4 bases at V and 0 bases at J, with 19 bases between the two ends. CDR3 length: 17 amino acids. Per germline, CDR1 SQVTM and CDR2 ANQGSEA. CDR3: CSVAVRGEQSSYNEQFF. Written as DNA, the CDR3 is TGCAGCGTTGCCGTCAGGGGGGAGCAGAGCTCCTACAATGAGCAGTTCTTC.

In this sample, this clonotype turned up a few times. The chain combines TRBV10-3 with TRBJ2-2; perhaps TRBD1 as D (5 bases). V was clipped by 6 bases and J by 7 bases, with 24 bases between them. CDR3 length equals 17 residues. CDR1 is ENHRY and CDR2 is SYGVKD in the germline V gene. The CDR3 protein is CAIRAVPEVAGIGELFF. The CDR3 DNA reads as TGTGCCATCAGAGCCGTACCCGAGGTGGCAGGGATCGGGGAGCTGTTTTTT.

This clonotype showed up many times. V gene TRBV7-2 combines with J gene TRBJ1-5, with D unclear. Trimming pared 2 bases from V and 1 base from J, leaving 6 bases between. Germline V CDR1 and CDR2: SGHTA, FQGNSA. The CDR3 has 14 residues. This CDR3 is CASSLSISNQPQHF. The CDR3 DNA is TGTGCCAGCAGCTTATCGATAAGCAATCAGCCCCAGCATTTT.

This chain links TRBV30 with TRBJ2-1; 8 bases align to TRBD1. In germline, CDR1 is GTSNPN, CDR2 SVGIG (reference sequence). Trimming took 0 bases from V and 16 from J; bases not matched to a gene: 5. The CDR3 has 11 residues. The DNA for the CDR3 is TGTGCCTGGAGTGTACCCAGGGGGCGATTCTTC. It yields the protein CAWSVPRGRFF.

The rearrangement uses TRBV28 and TRBJ2-1, with 7 positions matching TRBD2. The ends lost 6 bases at V and 5 bases at J; junction bases unmatched: 10. This CDR3 has 15 amino acids. CDR1 and CDR2 from the germline V gene are MDHEN and SYDVKM. The chain's CDR3 is CASSSGLILNNEQFF. The CDR3 region has the DNA TGTGCCAGCAGCTCGGGACTAATCTTAAACAATGAGCAGTTCTTC.

At least ten counts were recorded for this clonotype. The CDR3 nucleotides read TGTGCCATCAGTGAAAGGACAGGGGGGAACACTGAAGCTTTCTTT. This gives the protein CAISERTGGNTEAFF. This chain links TRBV10-3 with TRBJ1-1; 10 positions agree with TRBD1. The V gene's germline CDR1 is ENHRY and CDR2 SYGVKD. The CDR3 runs 15 residues. V dropped 3 bases and J dropped 1; count of bases not matched to a gene: 2.

This clonotype was detected a few times. The chain links TRBV7-6 to TRBJ2-1, with 9 bases that match TRBD2. Germline V gene data show CDR1 as SGHVS and CDR2 as FNYEAQ. V lost 0 bases to trimming and J lost 8 bases; unmatched junction nucleotides: 8. The CDR3 sequence is 16 residues long. The CDR3, as DNA: TGTGCCAGCAGCTTAGCGCTCGCGGGAGGGCCCCATGAGCAGTTCTTC. Translated: CASSLALAGGPHEQFF.

Only a few counts were recorded for this clonotype. The chain couples TRBV7-2 to TRBJ2-5, with no clear D. The CDR3 runs 15 residues. CDR1 SGHTA and CDR2 FQGNSA come from the germline V gene. V lost 1 base to trimming and J lost 7 bases, with 16 bases between them. CDR3 in DNA: TGTGCCAGCAGCTTAGGGGCGTCCAGGTCCCGGACCCAGTACTTC. This translates into CASSLGASRSRTQYF. Combining the CDR3 with reference TRBV7-2 and TRBJ2-5 gives the whole variable domain GAGVSQSPSNKVTEKGKDVELRCDPISGHTALYWYRQSLGQGLEFLIYFQGNSAPDKSGLPSDRFSAERTGGSVSTLTIQRTQQEDSAVYLCASSLGASRSRTQYFGPGTRLLVL.

This clonotype was seen a few times. The J gene is TRBJ2-3, the V gene TRBV29-1; D unresolved. This CDR3 region has 15 residues. The germline gives CDR1 SQVTM, CDR2 ANQGSEA. Trimming stripped 4 bases from V and 2 bases from J, with 16 bases between. The CDR3 nucleotides are TGCAGCGTTGTCCCTTTTGGCAGGAACACAGATACGCAGTATTTT. This sequence encodes CSVVPFGRNTDTQYF.

This clonotype was recorded many times. CDR3 bases: TGTGCCAGCAGTTACGTCGGCAGCTCACCCCTCCACTTT. Amino acid sequence: CASSYVGSSPLHF. The rearrangement links TRBV6-5 to TRBJ1-6, with no clear D. V dropped 2 bases and J dropped 10 bases, with 9 bases sitting between them. The CDR3 loop spans 13 amino acids. CDR1 and CDR2 (germline): MNHEY, SVGAGI.

This clonotype was recorded many times. The genes are TRBV29-1 and TRBJ1-2; D unresolved. The germline V and J ends were trimmed by 2 bases and 4 bases, with 11 bases remaining between them. CDR1 SQVTM and CDR2 ANQGSEA come from the germline V gene. This CDR3 spans 13 amino acids. The CDR3 DNA is TGCAGCGTTGAAAACGGGCGGGGCTATGGCTACACCTTC. Translating it yields CSVENGRGYGYTF.

A few counts support this clonotype. The V gene is TRBV28, the J gene TRBJ2-1, with a possible D match to TRBD1 (6 bases). The germline gives CDR1 MDHEN, CDR2 SYDVKM. The CDR3 totals 15 residues. V lost 6 bases and J lost 0, with 12 bases in between. The CDR3 coding sequence is TGTGCCAGCAGGAAGGACAGCCGCTCCTACAATGAGCAGTTCTTC. It specifies CASRKDSRSYNEQFF.